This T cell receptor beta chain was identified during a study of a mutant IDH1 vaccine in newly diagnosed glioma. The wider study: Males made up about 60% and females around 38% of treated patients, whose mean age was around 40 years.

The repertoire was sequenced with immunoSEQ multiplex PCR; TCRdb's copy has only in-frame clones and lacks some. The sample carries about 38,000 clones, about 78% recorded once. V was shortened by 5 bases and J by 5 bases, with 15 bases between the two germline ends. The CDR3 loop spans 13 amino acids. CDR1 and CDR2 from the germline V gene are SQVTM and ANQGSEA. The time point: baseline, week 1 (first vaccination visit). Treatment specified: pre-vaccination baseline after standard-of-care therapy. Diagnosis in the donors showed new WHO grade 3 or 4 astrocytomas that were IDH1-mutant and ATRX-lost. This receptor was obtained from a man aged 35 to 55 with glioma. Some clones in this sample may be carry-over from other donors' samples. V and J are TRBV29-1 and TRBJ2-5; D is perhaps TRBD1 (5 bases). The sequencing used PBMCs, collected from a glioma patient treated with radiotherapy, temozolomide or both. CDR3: CSVLGRDGETQYF. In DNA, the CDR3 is TGCAGCGTTTTAGGCAGGGATGGGGAGACCCAGTACTTC.